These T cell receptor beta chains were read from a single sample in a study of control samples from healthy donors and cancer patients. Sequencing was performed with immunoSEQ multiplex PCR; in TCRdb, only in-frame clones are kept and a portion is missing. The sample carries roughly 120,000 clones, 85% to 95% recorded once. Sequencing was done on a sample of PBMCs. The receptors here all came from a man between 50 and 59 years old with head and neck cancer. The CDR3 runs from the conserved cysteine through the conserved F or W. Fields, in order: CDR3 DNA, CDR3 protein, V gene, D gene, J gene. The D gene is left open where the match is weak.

DNA: TGCGCCAGCAGCTTGGGACGGGACAGGGCGAGGAATGAGCAGTTCTTC; CDR3: CASSLGRDRARNEQFF; V: TRBV5-1; D: TRBD1; J: TRBJ2-1
DNA: TGTGCCAGCAGTCAGGACAGAACCTCCTACGAGCAGTACTTC; CDR3: CASSQDRTSYEQYF; V: TRBV27; D: -; J: TRBJ2-7
DNA: TGCGCCAGCAGCGCTACAGGGGGCAACACCGGGGAGCTGTTTTTT; CDR3: CASSATGGNTGELFF; V: TRBV5-1; D: TRBD1; J: TRBJ2-2
DNA: TGTGCCAGCAGTCTGACCTTGTTGACGGGGGGCTACACCTTC; CDR3: CASSLTLLTGGYTF; V: TRBV27; D: -; J: TRBJ1-2
DNA: TGTGCCAGTAGCCGCTACACGGCAGGGGGAGTAGGCTACACCTTC; CDR3: CASSRYTAGGVGYTF; V: TRBV19; D: TRBD1; J: TRBJ1-2
DNA: TGCAGCGTTAAAATGAGCTCTGGAAACACCATATATTTT; CDR3: CSVKMSSGNTIYF; V: TRBV29-1; D: -; J: TRBJ1-3
DNA: TGTGCCAGCAGTGACAGGGGAGGGGGAACTGAAGCTTTCTTT; CDR3: CASSDRGGGTEAFF; V: TRBV2; D: -; J: TRBJ1-1
DNA: TGTGCCAGCAGTAACCCTCACCGGGTAGGGACAGATACGCAGTATTTT; CDR3: CASSNPHRVGTDTQYF; V: TRBV5-8; D: -; J: TRBJ2-3
DNA: TGTGCCAGCAGCTTGGGCCCGAGGGGGGGATATGGCTACACCTTC; CDR3: CASSLGPRGGYGYTF; V: TRBV5-4; D: -; J: TRBJ1-2
DNA: TGCGCCAGCCCTTCGGGGACAGGGGTAGAGACCCAGTACTTC; CDR3: CASPSGTGVETQYF; V: TRBV4-3; D: TRBD1; J: TRBJ2-5
DNA: TGTGCCAGCAGTTACGACAGGGGAGATGAAAAACTGTTTTTT; CDR3: CASSYDRGDEKLFF; V: TRBV28; D: TRBD1; J: TRBJ1-4
DNA: TGTGCCAGCAGCCCGATGGCAGTTGAAGCTTTCTTT; CDR3: CASSPMAVEAFF; V: TRBV7-8; D: -; J: TRBJ1-1
DNA: TGTGCCAGCAGCCTCGACCCGAGGGGGCTTGGCTACACCTTC; CDR3: CASSLDPRGLGYTF; V: TRBV27; D: TRBD1; J: TRBJ1-2
DNA: TGTGCCAGCATCACTCCGGGACTAGTCTCCTACGAGCAGTACTTC; CDR3: CASITPGLVSYEQYF; V: TRBV12-1; D: -; J: TRBJ2-7